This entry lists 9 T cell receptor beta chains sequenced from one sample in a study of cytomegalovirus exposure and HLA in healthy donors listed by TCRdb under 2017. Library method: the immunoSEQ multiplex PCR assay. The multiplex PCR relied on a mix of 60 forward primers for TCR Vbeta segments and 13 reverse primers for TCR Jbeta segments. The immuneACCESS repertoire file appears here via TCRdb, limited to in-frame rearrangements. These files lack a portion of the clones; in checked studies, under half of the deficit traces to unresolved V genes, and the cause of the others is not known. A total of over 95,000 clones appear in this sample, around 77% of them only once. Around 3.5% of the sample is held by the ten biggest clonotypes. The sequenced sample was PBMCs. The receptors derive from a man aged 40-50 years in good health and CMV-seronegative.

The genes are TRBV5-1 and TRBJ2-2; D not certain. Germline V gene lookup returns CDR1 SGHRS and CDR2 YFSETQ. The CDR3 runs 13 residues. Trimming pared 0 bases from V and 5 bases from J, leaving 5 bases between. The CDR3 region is CASSLVVTGELFF. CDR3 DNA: TGCGCCAGCAGCTTGGTAGTTACCGGGGAGCTGTTTTTT.

CDR3: CASSFVTGRNTEAFF. Written as DNA, the CDR3 is TGCGCCAGCAGCTTCGTTACAGGTCGGAACACTGAAGCTTTCTTT. The chain is built from TRBV5-1 and TRBJ1-1; D is perhaps TRBD1 (5 bases). Trimming shortened V by 2 bases and J by 1 base, and 12 bases separated the two germline ends. CDR3 size: 15 residues. Germline assignment: CDR1 SGHRS and CDR2 YFSETQ.

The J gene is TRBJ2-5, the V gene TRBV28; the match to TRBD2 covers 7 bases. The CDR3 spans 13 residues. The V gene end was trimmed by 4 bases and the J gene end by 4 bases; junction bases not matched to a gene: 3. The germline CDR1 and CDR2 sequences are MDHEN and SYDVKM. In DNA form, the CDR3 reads TGTGCCAGCAGTTCCGCGGGAGTAGAGACCCAGTACTTC. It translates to CASSSAGVETQYF.

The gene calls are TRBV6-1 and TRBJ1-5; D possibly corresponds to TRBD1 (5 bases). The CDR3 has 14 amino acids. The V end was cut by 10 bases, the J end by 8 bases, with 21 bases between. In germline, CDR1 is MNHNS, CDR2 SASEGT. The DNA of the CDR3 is TGTGCCACAACTACGGGACTGAAGTGGGAGCCCCAGCATTTT. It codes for CATTTGLKWEPQHF.

The CDR3 nucleotides read TGTGCCAGCAGCCCCCCGGGACTCAGACCAGAGGGCTACACCTTC. Residues: CASSPPGLRPEGYTF. J is TRBJ1-2 and V is TRBV5-6; tentative D call: TRBD1 (5 bases). This CDR3 has 15 residues. Trimming cost V 4 bases and J 8 bases, with 21 bases left between them. Germline-derived CDR1 and CDR2 are SGHDT and YYEEEE.

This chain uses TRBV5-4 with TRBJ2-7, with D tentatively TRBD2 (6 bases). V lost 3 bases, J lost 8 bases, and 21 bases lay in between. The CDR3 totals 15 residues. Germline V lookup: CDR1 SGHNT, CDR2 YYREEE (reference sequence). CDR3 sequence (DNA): TGTGCCAGCAGCTGGAGGGGTAGGGAGAAAGAAAAGCAGTACTTC. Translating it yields CASSWRGREKEKQYF.

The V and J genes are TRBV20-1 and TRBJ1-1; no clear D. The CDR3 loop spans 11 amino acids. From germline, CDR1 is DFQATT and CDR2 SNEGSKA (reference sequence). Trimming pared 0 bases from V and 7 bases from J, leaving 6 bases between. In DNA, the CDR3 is TGCAGTGCTAGAGAAATCGTTGAAGCTTTCTTT. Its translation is CSAREIVEAFF.

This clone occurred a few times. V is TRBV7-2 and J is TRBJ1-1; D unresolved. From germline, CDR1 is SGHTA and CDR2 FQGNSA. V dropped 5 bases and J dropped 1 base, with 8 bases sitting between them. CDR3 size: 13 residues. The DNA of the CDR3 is TGTGCCAGCAGCCCCTCAGGGAACACTGAAGCTTTCTTT. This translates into CASSPSGNTEAFF.

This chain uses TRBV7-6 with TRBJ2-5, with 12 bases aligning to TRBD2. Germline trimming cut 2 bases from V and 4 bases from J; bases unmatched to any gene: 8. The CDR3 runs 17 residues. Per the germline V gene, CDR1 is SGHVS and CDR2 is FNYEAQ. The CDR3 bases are TGTGCCAGCAGCTTAAGGGGACCACTAGCGGGAGGAGAGACCCAGTACTTC. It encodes CASSLRGPLAGGETQYF.